This T cell receptor beta chain was recorded in a study of T cell responses to AZD1222 COVID-19 vaccine. Measured with immunoSEQ multiplex PCR; TCRdb has only the in-frame clones, and not every one. The sample yields about 180,000 clones, over 80% seen once. Note on this clone: Its antigen is unknown.

Study observations and caveats: Without day 14 samples, only post-peak T cell repertoires were studied. Unmutated regions of variants are reportedly targeted by nearly half of spike-specific TCRs. White British ancestry dominated among donors, who included more females, and clonal diversity was possibly underestimated.

The CDR3 sequence is 13 residues long. V shed 9 bases, J shed 7 bases, and the junction held 11 bases outside the gene matches. Germline V gene sequence: CDR1 LNHDA, CDR2 SQIVND (reference sequence). This TCR was recovered from an adult in good health. The starting material was peripheral blood, obtained on day 0 of AZD1222 vaccination. This sequence joins TRBV19 and TRBJ1-1; 7 bases align to TRBD1. CDR3 nucleotides: TGTGCCAGCAAAAACCGGGACAGCAGTGAAGCTTTCTTT. It specifies CASKNRDSSEAFF. Variable domain in full (rest from reference TRBV19 and TRBJ1-1): DGGITQSPKYLFRKEGQNVTLSCEQNLNHDAMYWYRQDPGQGLRLIYYSQIVNDFQKGDIAEGYSVSREKKESFPLTVTSAQKNPTAFYLCASKNRDSSEAFFGQGTRLTVV.